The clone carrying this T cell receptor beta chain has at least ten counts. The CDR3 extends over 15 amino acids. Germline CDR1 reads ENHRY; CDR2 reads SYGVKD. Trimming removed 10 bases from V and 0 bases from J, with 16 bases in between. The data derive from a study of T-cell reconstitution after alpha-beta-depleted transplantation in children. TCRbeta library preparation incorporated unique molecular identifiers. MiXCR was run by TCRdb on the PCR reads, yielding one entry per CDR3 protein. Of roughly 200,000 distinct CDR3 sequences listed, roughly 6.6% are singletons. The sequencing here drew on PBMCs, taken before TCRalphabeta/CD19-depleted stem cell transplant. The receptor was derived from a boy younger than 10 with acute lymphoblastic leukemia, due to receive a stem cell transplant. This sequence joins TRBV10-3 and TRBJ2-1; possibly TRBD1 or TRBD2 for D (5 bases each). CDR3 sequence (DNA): TGTGCCAACACAACCAAGGGGAGCTCCTACAATGAGCAGTTCTTC. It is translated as CANTTKGSSYNEQFF.